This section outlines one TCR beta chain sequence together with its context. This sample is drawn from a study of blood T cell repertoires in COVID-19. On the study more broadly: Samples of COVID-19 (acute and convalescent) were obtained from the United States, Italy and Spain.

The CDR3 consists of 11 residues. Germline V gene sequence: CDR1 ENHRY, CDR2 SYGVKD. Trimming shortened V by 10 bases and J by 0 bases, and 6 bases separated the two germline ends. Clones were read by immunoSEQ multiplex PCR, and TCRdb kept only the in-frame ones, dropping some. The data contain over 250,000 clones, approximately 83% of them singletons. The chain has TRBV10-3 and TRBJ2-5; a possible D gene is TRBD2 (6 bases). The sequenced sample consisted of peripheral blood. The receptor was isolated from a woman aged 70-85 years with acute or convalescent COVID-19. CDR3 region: CATGDQETQYF. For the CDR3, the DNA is TGTGCCACGGGGGACCAAGAGACCCAGTACTTC.